This TCR beta chain was recovered during a study of shared clonotypes between healthy human individuals. Data came from immunoSEQ multiplex PCR; TCRdb stores just in-frame clones and leaves some out. The repertoire consists of around 980,000 clones, with approximately 78% occurring once and the leading ten covering around 0.61%. This clone was detected only a few times. What it recognizes is unknown. Findings and caveats of the study: Clonotypes shared by all four sorted-subset donors had higher generation probabilities than non-shared clonotypes.

Germline V gene data show CDR1 as SGHTA and CDR2 as FQGTGA. V dropped 6 bases and J dropped 1; count of bases not matched to a gene: 6. The CDR3 is 15 residues long. The sequenced sample consisted of memory CD4+ T cells from PBMCs. Subset: CD45RA-negative fraction. The clonotype comes from a man between 18 and 29 years old in good health. Some clones in this sample may be carry-over from other donors' samples. The V and J genes are TRBV7-3 and TRBJ1-3; the match to TRBD1 covers 7 bases. The CDR3 DNA reads TGTGCCAGCAGTTTTACAGGGGCTTCTGGAAACACCATATATTTT. Its translation is CASSFTGASGNTIYF.